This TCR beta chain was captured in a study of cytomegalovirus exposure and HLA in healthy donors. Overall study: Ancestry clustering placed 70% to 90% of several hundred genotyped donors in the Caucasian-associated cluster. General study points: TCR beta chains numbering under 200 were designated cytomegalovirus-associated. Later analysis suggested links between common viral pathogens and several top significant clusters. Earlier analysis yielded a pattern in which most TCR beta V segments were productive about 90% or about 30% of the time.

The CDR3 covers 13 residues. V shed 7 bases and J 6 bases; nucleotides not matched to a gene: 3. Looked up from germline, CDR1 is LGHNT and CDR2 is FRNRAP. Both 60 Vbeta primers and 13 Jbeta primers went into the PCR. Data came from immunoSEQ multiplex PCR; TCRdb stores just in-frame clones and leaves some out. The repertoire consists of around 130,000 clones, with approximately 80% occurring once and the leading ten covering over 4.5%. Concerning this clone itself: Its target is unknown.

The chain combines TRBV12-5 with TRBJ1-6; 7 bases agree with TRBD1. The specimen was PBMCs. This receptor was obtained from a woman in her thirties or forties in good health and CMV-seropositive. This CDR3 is CASVGTVNSPLHF. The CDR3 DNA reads TGTGCTAGTGTGGGGACAGTTAATTCACCCCTCCACTTT.